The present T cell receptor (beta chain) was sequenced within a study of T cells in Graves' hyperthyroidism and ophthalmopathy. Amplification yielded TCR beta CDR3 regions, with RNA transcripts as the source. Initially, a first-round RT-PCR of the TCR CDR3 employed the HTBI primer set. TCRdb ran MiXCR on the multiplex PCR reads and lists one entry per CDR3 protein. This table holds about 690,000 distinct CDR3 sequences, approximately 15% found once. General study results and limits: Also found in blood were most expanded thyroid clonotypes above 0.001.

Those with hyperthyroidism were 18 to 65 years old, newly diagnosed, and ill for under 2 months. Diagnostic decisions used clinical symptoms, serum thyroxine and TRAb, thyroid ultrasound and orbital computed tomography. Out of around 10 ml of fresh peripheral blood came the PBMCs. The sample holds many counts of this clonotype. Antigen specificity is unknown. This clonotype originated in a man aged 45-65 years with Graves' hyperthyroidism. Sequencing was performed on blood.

As DNA, the CDR3 is TGTGCCAGCAGCGACTCAGGGATTCCTGGAAACACCATATATTTT. This sequence encodes CASSDSGIPGNTIYF. This sequence joins TRBV9 and TRBJ1-3; TRBD1 might be the D (5 bases). V dropped 3 bases and J dropped 2 bases, with 12 bases sitting between them. The germline V gene has CDR1 SGDLS and CDR2 YYNGEE. The CDR3 is made up of 15 amino acids.